This is a list of T cell receptor beta chains from one sample in a study of prognosis after radiotherapy for stage I lung cancer. TCRdb re-analysed the multiplex PCR reads in MiXCR, keeping a single row per CDR3 protein. Of about 51,000 distinct CDR3 sequences listed, about 37% are singletons. Sample: PBMCs, taken before or after stereotactic body radiation therapy (not recorded which). All receptors come from a donor aged 50 or older with non-small cell lung cancer. CDR3s include the opening cysteine and the closing phenylalanine or tryptophan. The D gene is left open where the match is weak. Clone size is not always given. Where it is, it says once, few, many or a class for expanded clones.

clone_size,v_call,d_call,j_call,cdr3_nt,cdr3_aa
many,TRBV3-1,.,TRBJ1-1,TGTGCCAGCAGCCAAGGGCGGGGCACTGAAGCTTTCTTT,CASSQGRGTEAFF
once,TRBV7-2,.,TRBJ2-7,TGTGCCAGCAGCTTAGGTATGAAAGCTTCATCCTACGAGCAGTACTTC,CASSLGMKASSYEQYF
.,TRBV20-1,.,TRBJ2-7,TGCAGTGCTAGATATTCCCTCGGGGGTCAGTACTTC,CSARYSLGGQYF
many,TRBV6-5,TRBD2,TRBJ2-2,TGTGCCAGCAGTTACTCGGACGGGGGGGGTGGGCTGTTTTTT,CASSYSDGGGGLFF
.,TRBV19,.,TRBJ2-1,TGTTCCAGTAGTATAGTGGCCTCGGAGCAGTTCTTC,CSSSIVASEQFF
many,TRBV27,.,TRBJ2-3,TGTGCCAGCAGTCCCCCGGGACTGTTCACAGATACGCAGTATTTT,CASSPPGLFTDTQYF
many,TRBV5-1,TRBD1,TRBJ2-3,TGCGCCAGCAGCGTTGACAGGGGCACTAGGGATACGCAGTATTTT,CASSVDRGTRDTQYF
.,TRBV28,.,TRBJ2-4,TGTGCCAGCAGTTCTCTTCGGGGCGCGGGCAAAAACACTCAGTACTTC,CASSSLRGAGKNTQYF
many,TRBV28,TRBD2,TRBJ2-7,TGTGCCAGCAGGCTAGCGGGAATGGACTACGAGCAGTACTTC,CASRLAGMDYEQYF
many,TRBV7-8,.,TRBJ1-3,TGTGCCAGCAGCTCCCGACCTGCCTTCTCTGGAAACACCATATATTTT,CASSSRPAFSGNTIYF
.,TRBV9,.,TRBJ1-5,TGTGCCAGCAGCGTACAGGGAAGTCCCTATATCAATCAGCCCCAGCATTTT,CASSVQGSPYINQPQHF
many,TRBV7-3,TRBD1,TRBJ2-2,TGTGCCAGCAGCCCGGGGACAGCGCCCGGGGAGCTGTTTTTT,CASSPGTAPGELFF
many,TRBV11-3,.,TRBJ1-1,TGTGCCAGCAGCTTACTAGAGAACGCTGAAGCTTTCTTT,CASSLLENAEAFF
many,TRBV7-8,TRBD2,TRBJ2-2,TGTGCCAGCAGTCAGGGGACTAGCGGGATAAGATTCGCCGGGGAGCTGTTTTTT,CASSQGTSGIRFAGELFF
many,TRBV7-9,.,TRBJ2-1,TGTGCCAGCAGCTTCGGGGGAGCAATAAATGAGCAGTTCTTC,CASSFGGAINEQFF
few,TRBV14,.,TRBJ2-5,TGTGCCAGCAGTTTCCAGCCGGCAGAGACCCAGTACTTC,CASSFQPAETQYF
.,TRBV2,TRBD1,TRBJ2-7,TGTGCCAGCACGGGGGGACAGGGGTCGACCTTTGTGGAGCAGTACTTC,CASTGGQGSTFVEQYF
many,TRBV29-1,TRBD1,TRBJ2-2,TGCAGCGCCTTGAGACAGGGGCCCGGGGAGCTGTTTTTT,CSALRQGPGELFF
.,TRBV27,TRBD2,TRBJ2-7,TGTGCCAGCATCCCCGGTTTTAGCGGGTCCTACGAGCAGTACTTC,CASIPGFSGSYEQYF
.,TRBV2,.,TRBJ1-5,TGTGCCAGCAGTGAGTCGACGGCGAAACAGCCTCAGCATTTT,CASSESTAKQPQHF
many,TRBV20-1,TRBD2,TRBJ2-5,TGCAGTGCTAGGTCTAGCGGGGGAATCCCGGGGACCCAGTACTTC,CSARSSGGIPGTQYF
once,TRBV3-1,TRBD1,TRBJ1-2,TGTGCCAGCAGCCAAGAGGGCGGACAGGGGAGCTATGGCTACACCTTC,CASSQEGGQGSYGYTF
many,TRBV25-1,.,TRBJ1-2,TGTGCCAGCAGTGAAATTCGAATGGGGGGAATCTATGGCTACACCTTC,CASSEIRMGGIYGYTF
.,TRBV28,.,TRBJ2-4,TGTGCTCTACCCCAGGCGGGAAGGCCAGCAAACATTCAGTACTTC,CALPQAGRPANIQYF
many,TRBV7-2,.,TRBJ2-3,TGTGCCAGCAGCCACCCCTGGGATACGCAGTATTTT,CASSHPWDTQYF
many,TRBV12-3/TRBV12-4,TRBD1,TRBJ2-7,TGTGCCAGCAGTCCGACAGGGTACGAGCAGTACTTC,CASSPTGYEQYF
.,TRBV28,TRBD2,TRBJ2-7,TGTGCCAGCAGTCAACAGGGACTAGCGGGACATACAGGGTACTTC,CASSQQGLAGHTGYF
many,TRBV24-1,TRBD1,TRBJ2-5,TGTGCCACCAGTGATTCCAGGACAGGGGGAGAGACCCAGTACTTC,CATSDSRTGGETQYF
many,TRBV18,TRBD1,TRBJ2-2,TGTGCCAGCTCACCACAGGATACAGGGGATGGCGGGGAGCTGTTTTTT,CASSPQDTGDGGELFF
many,TRBV11-2,TRBD1,TRBJ2-7,TGTGCCAGCAGGAGGACAGGGTCCTACGAGCAGTACTTC,CASRRTGSYEQYF
many,TRBV9,.,TRBJ2-1,TGTGCCAGCAGCGGCCTCCCCGGGAGCTCCTACAATGAGCAGTTCTTC,CASSGLPGSSYNEQFF
many,TRBV25-1,.,TRBJ1-2,TGTGCCAGCAGTCGGTCAGGGGACACATATGGCTACACCTTC,CASSRSGDTYGYTF
.,TRBV11-3,.,TRBJ2-2,TGTGCCAGCAGCTTAGTGGCGGTTACTGGGGAGCTGTTTTTT,CASSLVAVTGELFF
medium-sized,TRBV3-1,.,TRBJ1-6,TGTGCCAGCAGCCAGGGGATTAATTCACCCCTCCACTTT,CASSQGINSPLHF
.,TRBV20-1,.,TRBJ2-2,TGCAGTGCTAGAATTAGCGGCTCCACCGGGGAGCTGTTTTTT,CSARISGSTGELFF
many,TRBV19,.,TRBJ2-1,TGTGCCAGTACGCCGACGGTCTCCTACAATGAGCAGTTCTTC,CASTPTVSYNEQFF
.,TRBV13,.,TRBJ1-6,TGTGCCAGCAAGGAGGGGTGGTTCAGCAATTCACCCCTCCACTTT,CASKEGWFSNSPLHF
many,TRBV6-1,.,TRBJ1-2,TGTGCCAGCAGACTCGGCACAGGGAAGGGATATGGCTACACCTTC,CASRLGTGKGYGYTF
many,TRBV12-3/TRBV12-4,.,TRBJ1-6,TGTGCCAGCAGCCAGACAGGAGGAGATAATTCACCCCTCCACTTT,CASSQTGGDNSPLHF
.,TRBV9,.,TRBJ1-2,TGTGCCAGCAGCGCCGCACTGGTCGGAGGCTACACCTTC,CASSAALVGGYTF
.,TRBV6-2/TRBV6-3,TRBD2,TRBJ2-1,TGTGCCAGCAGTGATTGGGGAGGGTCTAACAATGAGCAGTTCTTC,CASSDWGGSNNEQFF
many,TRBV20-1,TRBD1,TRBJ1-2,TGCAGTTCATTGTTTGGACAGGGCAGCTATGGCTACACCTTC,CSSLFGQGSYGYTF
.,TRBV19,.,TRBJ2-7,TGTGCCAGTAGTACCCAGCGGGGCCAGGGGTACGAGCGGTACTTC,CASSTQRGQGYERYF
many,TRBV5-4,.,TRBJ1-2,TGTGCCAGCAGATGGAGGGGAGGAAACTATGGCTACACCTTC,CASRWRGGNYGYTF
.,TRBV24-1,.,TRBJ2-1,TGTGCCACCAGTGTCGAGGGCCCAACCTACAATGAGCAGTTCTTC,CATSVEGPTYNEQFF
many,TRBV6-7,.,TRBJ1-5,TGTGCCAGCAGTTACCGGACGGTTAGGAGCAATCAGCCCCAGCATTTT,CASSYRTVRSNQPQHF
many,TRBV12-5,TRBD2,TRBJ2-7,TGTGCTAGTGGTTTGGTTAGCGGGAGGGTATTTGCCTACGAGCAGTACTTC,CASGLVSGRVFAYEQYF
many,TRBV7-2,.,TRBJ1-1,TGTGCCAGCAGCTCAATCGGGACCATCGGGAACACTGAAGCTTTCTTT,CASSSIGTIGNTEAFF
many,TRBV7-2,.,TRBJ1-6,TGTGCCAGCAGCCTGCGACAGAATTCACCCCTCCACTTT,CASSLRQNSPLHF
many,TRBV7-2,.,TRBJ1-2,TGTGCCAGCAGCTTACGGGACGGTTTTAACTATGGCTACACCTTC,CASSLRDGFNYGYTF
medium-sized,TRBV11-3,TRBD1,TRBJ2-1,TGTGCCAGCAGCCCGGGACAGCTTGAGCAGTTCTTC,CASSPGQLEQFF
many,TRBV5-4,.,TRBJ2-3,TGTGCCAGCAGCCCCCCGCAGGGTACGCAGTATTTT,CASSPPQGTQYF